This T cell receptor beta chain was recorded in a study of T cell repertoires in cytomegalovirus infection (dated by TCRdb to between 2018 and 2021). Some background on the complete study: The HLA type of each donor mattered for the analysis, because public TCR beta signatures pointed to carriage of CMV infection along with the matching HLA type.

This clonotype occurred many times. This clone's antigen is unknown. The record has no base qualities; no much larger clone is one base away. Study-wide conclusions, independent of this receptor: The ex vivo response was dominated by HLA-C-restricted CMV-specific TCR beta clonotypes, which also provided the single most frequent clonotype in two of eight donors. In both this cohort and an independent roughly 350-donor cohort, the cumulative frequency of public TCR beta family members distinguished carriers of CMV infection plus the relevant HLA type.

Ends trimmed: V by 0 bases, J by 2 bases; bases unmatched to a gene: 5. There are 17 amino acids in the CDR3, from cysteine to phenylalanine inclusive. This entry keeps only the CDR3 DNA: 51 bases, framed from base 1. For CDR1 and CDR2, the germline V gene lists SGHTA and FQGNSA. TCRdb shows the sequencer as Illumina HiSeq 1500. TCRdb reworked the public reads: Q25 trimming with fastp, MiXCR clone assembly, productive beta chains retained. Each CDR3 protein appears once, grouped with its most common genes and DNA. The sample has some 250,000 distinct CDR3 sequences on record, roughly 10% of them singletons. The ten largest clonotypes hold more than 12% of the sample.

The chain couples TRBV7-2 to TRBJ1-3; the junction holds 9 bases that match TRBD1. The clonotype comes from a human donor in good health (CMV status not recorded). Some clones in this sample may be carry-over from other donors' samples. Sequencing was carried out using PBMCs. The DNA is TGTGCCAGCAGCTTAGCGGGGGGGACAGGGACTGGAAACACCATATATTTT. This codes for CASSLAGGTGTGNTIYF.